This paragraph reports one TCR beta chain. Unique molecular identifiers were built into the TCRbeta library. TCRdb re-called the PCR reads through MiXCR, storing one row per CDR3 protein. The sample includes some 400,000 distinct CDR3 sequences, just over 20% of them seen just once. This specimen belongs to a study of T-cell reconstitution after alpha-beta-depleted transplantation in children. The CDR3 length is 14 residues. Trimming pared 6 bases from V and 1 base from J, leaving 13 bases between. This rearrangement joins TRBV12-3 or TRBV12-4 to TRBJ2-7, with D perhaps TRBD2 (6 bases). The sequence was obtained from a human donor who donated a stem cell graft to a child with acute myeloid leukemia. The sequencing used PBMCs from the stem cell graft donor, collected from the stem cell graft. This CDR3 reads CASRPSSASYEQYF. In nucleotides, the CDR3 is TGTGCCAGCAGGCCGTCTAGCGCATCCTACGAGCAGTACTTC.